This TCR beta chain was obtained from a study of T cell responses to AZD1222 COVID-19 vaccine. Measured with immunoSEQ multiplex PCR; TCRdb has only the in-frame clones, and not every one. Among 130,000 or so clones, about 86% were seen once, and the ten largest hold about 3%. Study results and caveats: Vaccine-related CD4 TCRs covered spike, predominating at 160-218 and 743-854.

Details on this clone: Its antigen is unidentified.

The CDR3 has 14 amino acids. Germline lookup yields CDR1 SGHNT and CDR2 YENEEA. V lost 2 bases, J lost 6 bases, and 11 bases lay in between. The specimen comprised peripheral blood, sampled 28 days after the second AZD1222 dose. This chain uses TRBV11-3 with TRBJ1-3; D not certain. The source is an adult who received the AZD1222 COVID-19 vaccine. The CDR3 region is CASSLLAAANTIYF. In DNA, the CDR3 is TGTGCCAGCAGCTTACTGGCAGCGGCAAACACCATATATTTT.